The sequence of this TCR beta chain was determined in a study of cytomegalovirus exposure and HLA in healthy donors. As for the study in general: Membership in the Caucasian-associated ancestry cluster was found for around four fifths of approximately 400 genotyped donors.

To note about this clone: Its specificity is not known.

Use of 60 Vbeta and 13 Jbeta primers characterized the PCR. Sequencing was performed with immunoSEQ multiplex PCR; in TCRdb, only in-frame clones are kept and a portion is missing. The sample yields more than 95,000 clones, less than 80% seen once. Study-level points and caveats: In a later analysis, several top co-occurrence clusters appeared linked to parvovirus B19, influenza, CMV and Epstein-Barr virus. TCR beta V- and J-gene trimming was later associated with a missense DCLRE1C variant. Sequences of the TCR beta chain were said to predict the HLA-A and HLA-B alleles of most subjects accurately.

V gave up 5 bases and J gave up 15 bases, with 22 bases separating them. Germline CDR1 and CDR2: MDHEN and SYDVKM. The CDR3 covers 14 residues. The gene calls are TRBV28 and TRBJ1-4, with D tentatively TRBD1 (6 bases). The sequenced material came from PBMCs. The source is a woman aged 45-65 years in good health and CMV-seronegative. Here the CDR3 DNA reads TGTGCCAGCAGTGCCGGGACACCGGGGGGGAAGATGTTTTTT. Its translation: CASSAGTPGGKMFF.